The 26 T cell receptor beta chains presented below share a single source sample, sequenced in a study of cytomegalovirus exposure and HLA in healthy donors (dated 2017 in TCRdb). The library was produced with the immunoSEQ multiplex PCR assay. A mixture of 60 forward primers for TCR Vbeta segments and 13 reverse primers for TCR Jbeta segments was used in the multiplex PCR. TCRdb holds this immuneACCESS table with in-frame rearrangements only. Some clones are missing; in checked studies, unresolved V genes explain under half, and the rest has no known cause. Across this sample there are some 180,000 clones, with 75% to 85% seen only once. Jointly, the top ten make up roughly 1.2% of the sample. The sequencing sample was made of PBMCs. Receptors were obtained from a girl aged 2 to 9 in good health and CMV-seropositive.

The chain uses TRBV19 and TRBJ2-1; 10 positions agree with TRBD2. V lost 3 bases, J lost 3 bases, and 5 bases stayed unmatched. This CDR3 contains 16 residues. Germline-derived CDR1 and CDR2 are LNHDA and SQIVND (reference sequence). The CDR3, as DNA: TGTGCCAGTAGTATTTCGACTAGCGGGTTCTACAATGAGCAGTTCTTC. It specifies CASSISTSGFYNEQFF.

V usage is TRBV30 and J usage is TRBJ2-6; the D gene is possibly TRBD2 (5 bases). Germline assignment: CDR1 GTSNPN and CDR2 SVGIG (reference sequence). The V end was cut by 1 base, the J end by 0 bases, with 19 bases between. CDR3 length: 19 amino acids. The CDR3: CAWSGSGLGGISGANVLTF. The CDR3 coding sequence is TGTGCCTGGAGTGGCAGCGGCCTAGGAGGTATCTCTGGGGCCAACGTCCTGACTTTC.

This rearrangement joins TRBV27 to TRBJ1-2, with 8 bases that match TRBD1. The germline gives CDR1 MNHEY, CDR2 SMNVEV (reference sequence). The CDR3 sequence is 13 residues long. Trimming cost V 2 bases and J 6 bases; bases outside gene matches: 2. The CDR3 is CASSLDRGNGYTF. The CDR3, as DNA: TGTGCCAGCAGTTTAGACAGGGGCAATGGCTACACCTTC.

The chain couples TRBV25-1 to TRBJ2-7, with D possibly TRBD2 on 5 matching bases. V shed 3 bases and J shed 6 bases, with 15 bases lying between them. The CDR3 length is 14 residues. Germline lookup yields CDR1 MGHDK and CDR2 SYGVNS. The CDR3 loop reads CASSELESGSEQYF. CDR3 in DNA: TGTGCCAGCAGTGAGCTAGAATCGGGGAGCGAGCAGTACTTC.

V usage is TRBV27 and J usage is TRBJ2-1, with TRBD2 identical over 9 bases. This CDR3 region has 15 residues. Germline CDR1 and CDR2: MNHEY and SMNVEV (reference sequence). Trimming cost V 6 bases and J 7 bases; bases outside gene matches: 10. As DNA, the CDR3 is TGTGCCAGCAGGCCGGGACTAGCTAGCTGGAATGAGCAGTTCTTC. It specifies CASRPGLASWNEQFF.

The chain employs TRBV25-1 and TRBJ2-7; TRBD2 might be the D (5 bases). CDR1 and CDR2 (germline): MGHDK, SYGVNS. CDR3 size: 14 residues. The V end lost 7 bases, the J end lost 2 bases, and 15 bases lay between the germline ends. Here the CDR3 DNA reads TGTGCCAGCATGTGGGGAGATTCTCCCTACGAGCAGTACTTC. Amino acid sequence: CASMWGDSPYEQYF.

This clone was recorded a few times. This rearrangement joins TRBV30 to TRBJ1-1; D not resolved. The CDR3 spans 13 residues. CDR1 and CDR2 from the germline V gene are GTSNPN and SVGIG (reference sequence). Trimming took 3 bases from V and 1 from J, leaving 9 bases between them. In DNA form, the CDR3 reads TGTGCCTGGAGGGTGGCCAGGAACACTGAAGCTTTCTTT. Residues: CAWRVARNTEAFF.

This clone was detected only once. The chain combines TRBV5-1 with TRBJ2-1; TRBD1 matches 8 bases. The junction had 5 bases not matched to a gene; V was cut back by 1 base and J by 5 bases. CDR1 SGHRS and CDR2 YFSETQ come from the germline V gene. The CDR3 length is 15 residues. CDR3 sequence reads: CASSLKDRANNEQFF. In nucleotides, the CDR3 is TGCGCCAGCAGCTTGAAGGACAGGGCAAACAATGAGCAGTTCTTC. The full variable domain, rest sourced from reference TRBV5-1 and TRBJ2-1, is KAGVTQTPRYLIKTRGQQVTLSCSPISGHRSVSWYQQTPGQGLQFLFEYFSETQRNKGNFPGRFSGRQFSNSRSEMNVSTLELGDSALYLCASSLKDRANNEQFFGPGTRLTVL.

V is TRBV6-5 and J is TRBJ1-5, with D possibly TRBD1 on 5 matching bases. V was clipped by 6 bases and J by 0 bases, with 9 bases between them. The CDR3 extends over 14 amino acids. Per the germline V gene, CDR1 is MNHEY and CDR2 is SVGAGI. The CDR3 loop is CASSPDTSNQPQHF. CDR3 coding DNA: TGTGCCAGCAGCCCGGACACTAGCAATCAGCCCCAGCATTTT.

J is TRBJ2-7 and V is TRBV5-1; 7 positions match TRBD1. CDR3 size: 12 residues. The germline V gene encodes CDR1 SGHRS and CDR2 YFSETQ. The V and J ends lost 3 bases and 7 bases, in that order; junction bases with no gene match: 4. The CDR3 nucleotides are TGCGCCAGCAGCTCAGACAGGGATGAGCAGTACTTC. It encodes CASSSDRDEQYF.

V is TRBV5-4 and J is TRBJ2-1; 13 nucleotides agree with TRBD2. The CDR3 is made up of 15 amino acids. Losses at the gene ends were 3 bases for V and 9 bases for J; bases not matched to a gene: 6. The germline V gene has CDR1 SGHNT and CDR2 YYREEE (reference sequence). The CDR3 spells CASSSATSGRGEQFF. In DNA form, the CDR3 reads TGTGCCAGCAGCTCCGCAACTAGCGGGAGGGGTGAGCAGTTCTTC.

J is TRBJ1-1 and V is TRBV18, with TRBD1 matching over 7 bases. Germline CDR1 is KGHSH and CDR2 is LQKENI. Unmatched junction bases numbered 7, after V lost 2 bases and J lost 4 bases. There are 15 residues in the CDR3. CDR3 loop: CASSPAPQGRTEAFF. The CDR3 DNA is TGTGCCAGCTCACCAGCCCCACAGGGGCGCACTGAAGCTTTCTTT.

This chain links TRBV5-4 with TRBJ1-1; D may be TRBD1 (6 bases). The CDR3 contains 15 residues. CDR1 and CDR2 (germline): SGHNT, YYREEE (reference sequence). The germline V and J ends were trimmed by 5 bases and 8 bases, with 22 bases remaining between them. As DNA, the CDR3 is TGTGCCAGCAGGCGGACGATTGCAGGGGTAGACGAAGCTTTCTTT. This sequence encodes CASRRTIAGVDEAFF.

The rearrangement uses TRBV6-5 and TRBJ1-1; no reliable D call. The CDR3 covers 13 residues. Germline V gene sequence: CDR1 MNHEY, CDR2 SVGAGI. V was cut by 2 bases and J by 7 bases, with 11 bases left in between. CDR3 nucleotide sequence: TGTGCCAGCAGTTACACCTCGGAGGTTGAAGCTTTCTTT. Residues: CASSYTSEVEAFF.

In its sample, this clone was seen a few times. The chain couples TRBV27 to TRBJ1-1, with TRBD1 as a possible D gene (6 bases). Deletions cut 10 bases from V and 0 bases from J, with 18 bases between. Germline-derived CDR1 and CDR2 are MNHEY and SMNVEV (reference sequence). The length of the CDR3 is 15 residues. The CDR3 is CATNPTQGMNTEAFF. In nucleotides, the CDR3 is TGTGCCACCAATCCAACACAGGGTATGAACACTGAAGCTTTCTTT.

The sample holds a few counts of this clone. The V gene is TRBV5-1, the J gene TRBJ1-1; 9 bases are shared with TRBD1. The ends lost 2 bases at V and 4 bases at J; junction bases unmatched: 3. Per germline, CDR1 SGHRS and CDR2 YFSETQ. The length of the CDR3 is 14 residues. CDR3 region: CASSLGQGSTEAFF. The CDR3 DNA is TGCGCCAGCAGCTTAGGACAGGGGAGCACTGAAGCTTTCTTT.

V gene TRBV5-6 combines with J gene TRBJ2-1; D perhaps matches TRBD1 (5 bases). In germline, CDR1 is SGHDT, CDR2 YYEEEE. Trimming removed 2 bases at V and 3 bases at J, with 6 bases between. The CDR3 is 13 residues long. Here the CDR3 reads CASSLDSYNEQFF. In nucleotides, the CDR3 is TGTGCCAGCAGCTTAGACAGCTACAATGAGCAGTTCTTC. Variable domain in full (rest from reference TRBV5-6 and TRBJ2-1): DAGVTQSPTHLIKTRGQQVTLRCSPKSGHDTVSWYQQALGQGPQFIFQYYEEEERQRGNFPDRFSGHQFPNYSSELNVNALLLGDSALYLCASSLDSYNEQFFGPGTRLTVL.

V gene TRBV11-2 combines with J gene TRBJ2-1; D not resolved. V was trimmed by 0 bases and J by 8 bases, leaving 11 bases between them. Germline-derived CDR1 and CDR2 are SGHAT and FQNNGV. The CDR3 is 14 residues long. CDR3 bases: TGTGCCAGCAGCTTAGATCCATCTTCGGATGAGCAGTTCTTC. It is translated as CASSLDPSSDEQFF.

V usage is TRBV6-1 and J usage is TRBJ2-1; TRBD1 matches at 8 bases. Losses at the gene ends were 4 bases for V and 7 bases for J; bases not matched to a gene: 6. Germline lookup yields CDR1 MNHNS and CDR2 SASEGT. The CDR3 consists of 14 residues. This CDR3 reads CASSVRQGWNEQFF. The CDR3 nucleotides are TGTGCCAGCAGTGTTCGACAGGGGTGGAATGAGCAGTTCTTC.

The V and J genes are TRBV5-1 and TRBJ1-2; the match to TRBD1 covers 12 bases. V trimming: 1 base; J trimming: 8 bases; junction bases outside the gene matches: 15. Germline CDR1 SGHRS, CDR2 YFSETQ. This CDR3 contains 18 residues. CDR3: CASSLLPPGQGAPIGYTF. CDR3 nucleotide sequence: TGCGCCAGCAGCTTGTTGCCGCCGGGACAGGGGGCGCCGATCGGCTACACCTTC.

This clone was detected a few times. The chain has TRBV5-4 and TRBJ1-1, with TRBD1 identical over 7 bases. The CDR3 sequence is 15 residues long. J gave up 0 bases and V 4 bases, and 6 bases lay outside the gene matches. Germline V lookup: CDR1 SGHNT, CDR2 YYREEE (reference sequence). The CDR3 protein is CASSIRQGVNTEAFF. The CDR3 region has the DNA TGTGCCAGCAGCATAAGACAGGGAGTGAACACTGAAGCTTTCTTT.

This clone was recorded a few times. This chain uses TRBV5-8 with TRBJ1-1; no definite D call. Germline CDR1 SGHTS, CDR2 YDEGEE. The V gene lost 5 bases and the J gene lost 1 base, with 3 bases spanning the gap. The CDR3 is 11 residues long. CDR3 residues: CASRRNTEAFF. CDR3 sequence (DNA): TGTGCCAGCAGGCGGAACACTGAAGCTTTCTTT.

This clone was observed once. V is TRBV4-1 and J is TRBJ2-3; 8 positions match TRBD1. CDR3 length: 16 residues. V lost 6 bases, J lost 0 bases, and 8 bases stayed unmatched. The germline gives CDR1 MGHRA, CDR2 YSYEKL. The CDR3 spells CASRQAGGVSTDTQYF. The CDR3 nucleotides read TGCGCCAGCAGACAGGCAGGGGGCGTTAGCACAGATACGCAGTATTTT.

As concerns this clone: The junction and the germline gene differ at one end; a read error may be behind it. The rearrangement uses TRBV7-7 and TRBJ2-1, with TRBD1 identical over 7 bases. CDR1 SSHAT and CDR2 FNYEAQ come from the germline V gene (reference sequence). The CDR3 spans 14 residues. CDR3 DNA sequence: TGTGCTAGCAGCTCCCGACAGGGCAGCAATGAGCAGTTCTTC. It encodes CASSSRQGSNEQFF.

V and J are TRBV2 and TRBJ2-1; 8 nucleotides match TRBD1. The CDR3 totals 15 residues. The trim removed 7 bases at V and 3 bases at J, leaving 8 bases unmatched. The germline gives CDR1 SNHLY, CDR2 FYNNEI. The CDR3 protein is CASTSDRGYYNEQFF. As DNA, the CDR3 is TGTGCCAGCACTAGTGACAGGGGATACTACAATGAGCAGTTCTTC.

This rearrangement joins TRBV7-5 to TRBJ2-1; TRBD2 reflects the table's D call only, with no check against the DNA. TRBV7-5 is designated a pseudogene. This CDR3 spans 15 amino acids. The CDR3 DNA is TGTGCCAGAAGGTGGACTAGCGGTTCCTACAATGAGCAGTTCTTC. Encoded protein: CARRWTSGSYNEQFF.